The following is a T cell receptor beta chain sequence with its context. Its matching antigen is unknown. The data were taken from a study of T cell responses to AZD1222 COVID-19 vaccine. Study-level findings and limits: Only a handful of AZD1222 recipients, more than 5 in all, had baseline seropositivity. Most donors were white British, females outnumbered males, and clonal diversity was possibly underestimated.

The repertoire was sequenced with immunoSEQ multiplex PCR; TCRdb's copy has only in-frame clones and lacks some. The sample records some 150,000 clones, more than 70% being singletons. The CDR3 is 15 residues long. Trimming removed 0 bases from V and 4 bases from J, with 11 bases in between. Germline V gene sequence: CDR1 SGHRS, CDR2 YFSETQ. Second doses that came at about 4 or about 12 weeks were put together. This sample comprised peripheral blood, obtained 28 days after the second AZD1222 dose. The chain couples TRBV5-1 to TRBJ1-3, with D unclear. This receptor was obtained from an adult who received the AZD1222 COVID-19 vaccine. CDR3 nucleotides: TGCGCCAGCAGCTTGGAGGGCGCAGCGGGAAACACCATATATTTT. Translating gives CASSLEGAAGNTIYF.